This TCR beta chain derives from a study of cytomegalovirus exposure and HLA in healthy donors. Vbeta (60) and Jbeta (13) primers were used in the PCR. Only in-frame clones appear in the TCRdb table, and some are missing; sequencing was by immunoSEQ multiplex PCR. The sample's table shows around 110,000 clones. Overall study findings and caveats: Highly shared variants forming one cluster were likely a sequencing artifact. TRBV6-2, TRBV6-3 and some other V segments were unresolvable in 87-base-pair reads. A later analysis, which compared TCR beta chains of equal frequency, found the HLA-associated ones more clonally expanded. Cytomegalovirus status, reportedly, was diagnosed with high specificity and sensitivity by the classifier.

Remarks on this clone: Its antigen remains unidentified.

The CDR3 is 17 residues long. The J segment lost 5 bases and the V segment lost 3 bases, leaving 10 bases of the junction unmatched. From germline, CDR1 is KGHSH and CDR2 LQKENI. Sequencing was carried out using PBMCs. The receptor's source is a man in his forties or fifties in good health and CMV-seropositive. This chain links TRBV18 with TRBJ2-7; 13 nucleotides agree with TRBD2. Written as DNA, the CDR3 is TGTGCCAGCTCACCGATTACCGGGACTAGCGGGATCCACGAGCAGTACTTC. Protein: CASSPITGTSGIHEQYF.